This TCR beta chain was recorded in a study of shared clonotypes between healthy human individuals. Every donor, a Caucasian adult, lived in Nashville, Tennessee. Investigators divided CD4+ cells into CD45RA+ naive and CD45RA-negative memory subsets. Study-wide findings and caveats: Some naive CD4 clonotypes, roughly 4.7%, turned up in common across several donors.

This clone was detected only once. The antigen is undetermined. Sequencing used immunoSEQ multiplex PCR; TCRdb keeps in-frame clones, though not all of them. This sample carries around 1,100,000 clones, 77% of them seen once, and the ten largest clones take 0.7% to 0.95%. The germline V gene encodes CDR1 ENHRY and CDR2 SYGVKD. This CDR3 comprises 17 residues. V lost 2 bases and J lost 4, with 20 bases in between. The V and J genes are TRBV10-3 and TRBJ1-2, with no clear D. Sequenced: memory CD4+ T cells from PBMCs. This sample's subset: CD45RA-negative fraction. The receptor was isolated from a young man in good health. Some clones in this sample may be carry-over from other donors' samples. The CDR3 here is CAISEDVRGSNGYGYTF. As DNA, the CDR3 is TGTGCCATCAGTGAGGACGTTCGAGGGTCGAATGGCTATGGCTACACCTTC.